This T cell receptor beta chain was sequenced for a study of radiotherapy plus CTLA-4 blockade in lung cancer. Study conclusions and caveats: Some TCR clones had been derived from tumors. These clones expanded in peripheral blood after radiotherapy plus ipilimumab.

Trimming removed 4 bases from V and 4 bases from J, with 20 bases in between. The CDR3 extends over 17 amino acids. Germline loops: CDR1 SEHNR, CDR2 FQNEAQ (reference sequence). As concerns this clone: What it recognizes is unknown.

Repertoires were generated with immunoSEQ multiplex PCR, while TCRdb's copy carries only in-frame clones and drops some. The sample records 50,000 or so clones, around four fifths being singletons. The sequence came from a human donor with non-small cell lung cancer who had a partial response to radiotherapy plus ipilimumab. Sequencing used peripheral blood, obtained from a patient treated with radiotherapy plus ipilimumab. The genes are TRBV7-9 and TRBJ1-5; D unclear. The CDR3 reads CASSSRGEEGENQPQHF. In DNA form, the CDR3 reads TGTGCCAGCAGCTCCCGGGGAGAAGAGGGAGAGAATCAGCCCCAGCATTTT.